Below, 25 T cell receptor beta chains from the same sample are listed, as sequenced in a study of OX40 agonist ivuxolimab in advanced cancers. Assay used: immunoSEQ multiplex PCR; TCRdb lists only in-frame clones, some missing. The table records about 56,000 clones, approximately 80% of them present only once. The sample consisted of CD4+ or CD8+ T cells sorted from blood, taken in a trial of the OX40 agonist ivuxolimab. All receptors derive from an adult with an advanced solid tumor such as melanoma, head and neck, liver or kidney cancer.

The rearrangement links TRBV18 to TRBJ2-3; 7 bases are shared with TRBD2. Germline trimming cut 1 base from V and 1 base from J; bases unmatched to any gene: 5. This CDR3 spans 16 amino acids. CDR1 is KGHSH and CDR2 is LQKENI in the germline V gene. In DNA form, the CDR3 reads TGTGCCAGCTCACCACGTGAGGCGGGGGGCACAGATACGCAGTATTTT. It codes for CASSPREAGGTDTQYF.

The V call is TRBV18, the J call TRBJ1-4, with 11 bases that match TRBD1. This CDR3 contains 14 residues. V lost 3 bases, J lost 7 bases, and 1 base stayed unmatched. The V gene's germline CDR1 is KGHSH and CDR2 LQKENI. The DNA for the CDR3 is TGTGCCAGCTCACCGGGACAGGGGGGTGAAAAACTGTTTTTT. It encodes CASSPGQGGEKLFF.

V is TRBV9 and J is TRBJ2-5, with 12 bases aligning to TRBD2. With 2 bases clipped from V and 0 bases from J, the junction kept 5 bases outside the gene matches. The CDR3 spans 17 residues. Germline V gene sequence: CDR1 SGDLS, CDR2 YYNGEE. The CDR3 region has the DNA TGTGCCAGCAGCGTCGCGGCTAGCGGGAGGGACCAAGAGACCCAGTACTTC. The encoded protein is CASSVAASGRDQETQYF.

The CDR3 region is CAISEGTARVDEAFF. CDR3 DNA: TGTGCCATCAGTGAGGGGACAGCCCGAGTAGATGAAGCTTTCTTT. The V call is TRBV10-3, the J call TRBJ1-1, with 7 bases fitting TRBD1. The germline CDR1 and CDR2 sequences are ENHRY and SYGVKD. Trimming at V came to 2 bases and at J to 7 bases, leaving 10 bases not matched to a gene. The CDR3 loop spans 15 amino acids.

The J gene is TRBJ2-2, the V gene TRBV28; D may be TRBD2 (6 bases). With 1 base removed from V and 4 bases from J, the gap between germline ends came to 13 bases. The CDR3 is 16 residues long. Germline V gene sequence: CDR1 MDHEN, CDR2 SYDVKM. The CDR3 protein is CASSLLGGTGTGELFF. The CDR3 nucleotides read TGTGCCAGCAGTTTATTGGGCGGGACGGGCACCGGGGAGCTGTTTTTT.

The chain uses TRBV5-8 and TRBJ2-5, with D perhaps matching TRBD1 (5 bases). CDR1 and CDR2 (germline): SGHTS, YDEGEE. The CDR3 spans 13 residues. The germline V and J ends were trimmed by 6 bases and 1 base, with 10 bases remaining between them. DNA of the CDR3: TGTGCCAGCACACACAGGACCCAAGAGACCCAGTACTTC. This codes for CASTHRTQETQYF. Full variable domain (missing parts from reference TRBV5-8 and TRBJ2-5): EAGVTQSPTHLIKTRGQQATLRCSPISGHTSVYWYQQALGLGLQFLLWYDEGEERNRGNFPPRFSGRQFPNYSSELNVNALELEDSALYLCASTHRTQETQYFGPGTRLLVL.

The chain has TRBV29-1 and TRBJ1-2, with D possibly TRBD1 on 6 matching bases. Trimming stripped 5 bases from V and 8 bases from J, with 12 bases between. This CDR3 region has 11 residues. The germline gives CDR1 SQVTM, CDR2 ANQGSEA. In DNA form, the CDR3 reads TGCAGCGTTCTCGAGGGGGTAGGCTACACCTTC. Translation: CSVLEGVGYTF.

V gene TRBV2 combines with J gene TRBJ1-5, with D possibly TRBD1 on 5 matching bases. This CDR3 has 13 residues. V lost 6 bases and J lost 5, with 11 bases in between. CDR1 and CDR2 from the germline V gene are SNHLY and FYNNEI. The CDR3 loop reads CASSATAYQPQHF. The CDR3 DNA reads TGTGCCAGCAGCGCGACAGCCTATCAGCCCCAGCATTTT.

The chain has TRBV15 and TRBJ2-5; possible D gene TRBD1, 6 bases. Germline V CDR1 and CDR2: LNHNV, YYDKDF (reference sequence). Trimming stripped 1 base from V and 5 bases from J, with 14 bases between. This CDR3 has 15 amino acids. The CDR3 region has the DNA TGTGCCACCAGCAGAGGAGAGGCAGGGGTGGAGACCCAGTACTTC. It encodes CATSRGEAGVETQYF.

This clone is medium-sized within its sample. The V and J genes are TRBV7-8 and TRBJ1-5; D is possibly TRBD1 (5 bases). Germline V CDR1 and CDR2: SGHVS, FQNEAQ. Trimming removed 5 bases at V and 7 bases at J, with 15 bases between. The CDR3 loop spans 14 amino acids. CDR3 bases: TGTGCCAGCAGCAAAAGGGAACGGGGCCAGCCCCAGCATTTT. Translation: CASSKRERGQPQHF.

This clone was picked up one time. V is TRBV28 and J is TRBJ2-1; D might be TRBD2 (6 bases). Trimming took off 5 bases at V and 5 bases at J, with 16 bases between the two ends. In germline, CDR1 is MDHEN, CDR2 SYDVKM. This CDR3 spans 15 amino acids. CDR3 protein: CASSTQAGAHNEQFF. The DNA for the CDR3 is TGTGCCAGCAGTACCCAAGCGGGCGCGCACAATGAGCAGTTCTTC.

The chain has TRBV7-2 and TRBJ1-1; D is possibly TRBD1 (5 bases). Deletions cut 5 bases from V and 1 base from J, with 8 bases between. The CDR3 runs 13 residues. Germline V gene data show CDR1 as SGHTA and CDR2 as FQGNSA. Here the CDR3 reads CASSRTWNTEAFF. CDR3 bases: TGTGCCAGCAGCAGGACATGGAACACTGAAGCTTTCTTT.

The genes are TRBV29-1 and TRBJ1-1; D ambiguous. CDR3 length: 14 residues. Germline V gene sequence: CDR1 SQVTM, CDR2 ANQGSEA. The germline V and J ends were trimmed by 4 bases and 5 bases, with 17 bases remaining between them. The CDR3 loop is CSVVLGARGTEAFF. The CDR3 DNA follows: TGCAGCGTTGTTCTGGGAGCGCGGGGTACTGAAGCTTTCTTT.

This chain links TRBV5-1 with TRBJ2-5; no firm D call. Judging by the DNA end, TRBJ2-7 fits better; the J call may be wrong. This CDR3 has 14 amino acids. The germline V gene has CDR1 SGHRS and CDR2 YFSETQ. The CDR3 is CASSLAWTSYEQYF. Written as DNA, the CDR3 is TGCGCCAGCAGCTTGGCCTGGACCTCCTACGAGCAGTACTTC.

The chain couples TRBV23-1 to TRBJ1-1; D gene uncertain. Being an ORF, TRBV23-1 has a function that is uncertain. V lost 4 bases and J 5 bases, leaving 17 bases between the germline ends. There are 15 residues in the CDR3. CDR3 nucleotides: TGCGCCAGCAGTCCCCACAACCTCCGAGGGACTGAAGCTTTCTTT. This codes for CASSPHNLRGTEAFF.

The chain has TRBV7-9 and TRBJ2-5; 9 bases line up with TRBD1. With 4 bases clipped from V and 3 bases from J, the junction kept 6 bases outside the gene matches. Germline CDR1 SEHNR, CDR2 FQNEAQ (reference sequence). CDR3 length equals 15 residues. CDR3 loop: CASSSAGTGKETQYF. The CDR3 bases are TGTGCCAGCAGCTCCGCTGGGACAGGGAAAGAGACCCAGTACTTC.

The chain combines TRBV7-3 with TRBJ1-6; unclear D gene. CDR1 and CDR2 (germline): SGHTA, FQGTGA. The CDR3 spans 13 residues. Trimming took 4 bases from V and 10 from J, leaving 11 bases between them. The CDR3 spells CASSSGWNSPLHF. The CDR3 bases are TGTGCCAGCAGCTCTGGGTGGAACTCACCCCTCCACTTT.

J is TRBJ2-1 and V is TRBV18, with D maybe TRBD2 (6 bases). V gave up 3 bases and J gave up 5 bases, with 8 bases separating them. Germline-derived CDR1 and CDR2 are KGHSH and LQKENI. The CDR3 is made up of 13 amino acids. The CDR3 DNA reads TGTGCCAGCTCACCCGGGAGAGACAATGAGCAGTTCTTC. Protein: CASSPGRDNEQFF.

The rearrangement uses TRBV23-1 and TRBJ1-1; D is undetermined. TRBV23-1 is sorted into the ORF group, with uncertain function. This CDR3 region has 14 residues. Trimming pared 0 bases from V and 7 bases from J, leaving 12 bases between. Here the CDR3 reads CASSQSSESREAFF. DNA for the CDR3: TGCGCCAGCAGTCAATCGAGCGAATCACGTGAAGCTTTCTTT.

The chain recombines TRBV19 with TRBJ1-5, with 7 bases matching TRBD1. The germline V gene encodes CDR1 LNHDA and CDR2 SQIVND (reference sequence). Trimming took 4 bases from V and 2 from J; bases not matched to a gene: 2. The CDR3 runs 14 residues. CDR3 protein: CASSTQGRNQPQHF. CDR3 coding DNA: TGTGCCAGTAGTACACAGGGGCGCAATCAGCCCCAGCATTTT.

The J gene is TRBJ1-1, the V gene TRBV4-2; D is undetermined. Germline V gives CDR1 LGHNA, CDR2 YNFKEQ. Trimming shortened V by 1 base and J by 4 bases, and 13 bases separated the two germline ends. CDR3 length equals 15 residues. The CDR3 bases are TGTGCCAGCAGCCAAGTTCAGGATCTGAGCACTGAAGCTTTCTTT. This gives the protein CASSQVQDLSTEAFF.

The rearrangement joins TRBV10-1 to TRBJ1-1; D is uncertain. The CDR3 runs 15 residues. Deletions cut 0 bases from V and 1 base from J, with 9 bases between. Germline V CDR1 and CDR2: WNHNN, SYGVQD (reference sequence). The CDR3 nucleotides are TGCGCCAGCAGTGAGTCGGAGACGGGGAACACTGAAGCTTTCTTT. Protein: CASSESETGNTEAFF.

This rearrangement joins TRBV19 to TRBJ1-2, with 10 positions matching TRBD1. Germline V lookup: CDR1 LNHDA, CDR2 SQIVND (reference sequence). This CDR3 is 15 amino acids long. The V segment lost 6 bases and the J segment 4 bases; nucleotides outside the gene matches: 8. CDR3 nucleotide sequence: TGTGCCAGTAGGCCGGGACAGGGGACTTCCTATGGCTACACCTTC. Its translation is CASRPGQGTSYGYTF.

This chain uses TRBV19 with TRBJ2-5, with 7 positions matching TRBD1. CDR1 LNHDA and CDR2 SQIVND come from the germline V gene (reference sequence). The CDR3 is made up of 15 amino acids. V was clipped by 5 bases and J by 7 bases; unmatched bases: 13. The CDR3 reads CASSVSIDRAGTQYF. In nucleotides, the CDR3 is TGTGCCAGTAGTGTGTCGATTGACAGGGCTGGGACCCAGTACTTC.

The chain couples TRBV11-3 to TRBJ2-1; 7 bases fit TRBD2. Germline V lookup: CDR1 SGHNT, CDR2 YENEEA. V lost 1 base to trimming and J lost 8 bases; unmatched junction nucleotides: 8. The CDR3 extends over 15 amino acids. The CDR3 sequence: CASSLGREGHDEQFF. The CDR3 DNA is TGTGCCAGCAGCTTAGGCAGGGAGGGCCACGATGAGCAGTTCTTC.